The 32 T cell receptor beta chains below all came from one sample that was sequenced in a study of radiotherapy plus CTLA-4 blockade in lung cancer. Clones were read by immunoSEQ multiplex PCR, and TCRdb kept only the in-frame ones, dropping some. The sample lists some 78,000 clones; around 85% were seen once. This sample comprised peripheral blood, obtained from a patient treated with radiotherapy plus ipilimumab. Every receptor here comes from a human donor with non-small cell lung cancer who had a partial response to radiotherapy plus ipilimumab.

J is TRBJ1-1 and V is TRBV13; D unclear. The V gene lost 5 bases and the J gene lost 0 bases, with 10 bases spanning the gap. Germline assignment: CDR1 PRHDT and CDR2 FYEKMQ (reference sequence). The CDR3 runs to 14 residues. The CDR3 DNA follows: TGTGCCAGCAGCCCACTAGGTCTGAACACTGAAGCTTTCTTT. Translating gives CASSPLGLNTEAFF.

The CDR3 reads CASAVWAGQGAILYQETQYF. CDR3 bases: TGCGCCAGCGCTGTATGGGCGGGACAGGGGGCTATATTGTACCAAGAGACCCAGTACTTC. The V and J genes are TRBV4-3 and TRBJ2-5, with 12 nucleotides matching TRBD1. V lost 8 bases to trimming and J lost 0 bases; unmatched junction nucleotides: 19. Germline V CDR1 and CDR2: LGHNA, YSLEER. CDR3 length equals 20 residues.

The gene calls are TRBV11-2 and TRBJ2-2; tentative D call: TRBD1 (6 bases). CDR1 SGHAT and CDR2 FQNNGV come from the germline V gene. V was pared by 3 bases and J by 0 bases, with 8 bases between. The length of the CDR3 is 15 residues. The CDR3, as DNA: TGTGCCAGCAGCTTGGCAGGGGCGAACACCGGGGAGCTGTTTTTT. Translated: CASSLAGANTGELFF.

The V and J genes are TRBV28 and TRBJ1-5; D unclear. This CDR3 comprises 13 residues. Trimming cost V 2 bases and J 8 bases, with 10 bases left between them. CDR1 MDHEN and CDR2 SYDVKM come from the germline V gene. CDR3 bases: TGTGCCAGCAGTTTAACTCGGAGGGAGCCCCAGCATTTT. Translation: CASSLTRREPQHF.

The chain has TRBV5-4 and TRBJ2-1, with 13 bases matching TRBD2. Per germline, CDR1 SGHNT and CDR2 YYREEE (reference sequence). The CDR3 runs 16 residues. V lost 3 bases to trimming and J lost 12 bases; unmatched junction nucleotides: 12. The CDR3 here is CASSSSRTSGSDGQFF. In nucleotides, the CDR3 is TGTGCCAGCAGCTCCTCCCGGACTAGCGGGAGTGATGGGCAGTTCTTC.

This chain uses TRBV4-1 with TRBJ1-2; D might be TRBD1 (5 bases). This CDR3 contains 14 residues. Trimming left V 1 base short and J 4 bases short, with 10 bases between. The germline V gene encodes CDR1 MGHRA and CDR2 YSYEKL. The CDR3 DNA reads TGCGCCAGCAGCCAAGTTCTGGGGGGCTATGGCTACACCTTC. This encodes CASSQVLGGYGYTF.

In DNA, the CDR3 is TGTGCCAGCAGCCCCCGGGGGACGCCATATGAAAAACTGTTTTTT. Its translation is CASSPRGTPYEKLFF. This chain uses TRBV9 with TRBJ1-4; weak D call: TRBD1 (5 bases). The CDR3 has 15 residues. Between the trimmed V and J ends, which lost 4 bases and 6 bases, there was a span of 16 bases. CDR1 SGDLS and CDR2 YYNGEE come from the germline V gene.

The chain uses TRBV28 and TRBJ2-1; TRBD1 might be the D (5 bases). The V end was cut by 8 bases, the J end by 8 bases, with 13 bases between. The CDR3 is made up of 12 amino acids. Germline assignment: CDR1 MDHEN and CDR2 SYDVKM. DNA for the CDR3: TGTGCCAGCGGGGCTTACGGCTATGAGCAGTTCTTC. This sequence encodes CASGAYGYEQFF.

This sequence joins TRBV5-6 and TRBJ1-1; 7 positions match TRBD1. The CDR3 consists of 16 residues. Per the germline V gene, CDR1 is SGHDT and CDR2 is YYEEEE. V lost 3 bases to trimming and J lost 4 bases; unmatched junction nucleotides: 12. In DNA, the CDR3 is TGTGCCAGCAGCTCTTTAGCACAGGGGTACGGCACTGAAGCTTTCTTT. Residues: CASSSLAQGYGTEAFF.

The V and J genes are TRBV14 and TRBJ2-1; 9 bases map to TRBD1. The CDR3 covers 16 residues. V trimming: 3 bases; J trimming: 4 bases; junction bases outside the gene matches: 7. Germline values: CDR1 SGHDN, CDR2 FVKESK. The CDR3: CASSHTGTGSYNEQFF. In DNA, the CDR3 is TGTGCCAGCAGCCACACCGGGACAGGGTCTTACAATGAGCAGTTCTTC.

The gene calls are TRBV6-5 and TRBJ2-3; D unclear. Per germline, CDR1 MNHEY and CDR2 SVGAGI. Trimming stripped 6 bases from V and 0 bases from J, with 4 bases between. The CDR3 sequence is 12 residues long. The DNA of the CDR3 is TGTGCCAGCAGGGAGAGCACAGATACGCAGTATTTT. Protein: CASRESTDTQYF.

This chain links TRBV5-1 with TRBJ2-5; 9 nucleotides match TRBD1. The end of the DNA is better explained by TRBJ2-7, so the J call may be wrong. Germline CDR1 and CDR2: SGHRS and YFSETQ. The length of the CDR3 is 14 residues. This CDR3 is CASSPSGQGYEQYF. The CDR3 nucleotides read TGCGCCAGCAGCCCCTCGGGACAGGGATACGAGCAGTACTTC.

This rearrangement joins TRBV27 to TRBJ2-3, with D possibly TRBD2 on 6 matching bases. This CDR3 is built from 16 residues. Germline V CDR1 and CDR2: MNHEY, SMNVEV (reference sequence). V lost 8 bases and J lost 0, with 18 bases in between. In DNA form, the CDR3 reads TGTGCCAGCCGGGGCGGGGACCGGCCTAGCACAGATACGCAGTATTTT. Encoded protein: CASRGGDRPSTDTQYF.

The rearrangement uses TRBV5-4 and TRBJ1-4; D gene unclear. Between the trimmed V and J ends, which lost 0 bases and 4 bases, there was a span of 10 bases. The CDR3 is 15 residues long. Germline lookup yields CDR1 SGHNT and CDR2 YYREEE (reference sequence). The CDR3 spells CASSLGERVNEKLFF. CDR3 nucleotide sequence: TGTGCCAGCAGCTTGGGCGAGCGGGTTAATGAAAAACTGTTTTTT. Full variable domain (rest looked up from reference TRBV5-4 and TRBJ1-4): ETGVTQSPTHLIKTRGQQVTLRCSSQSGHNTVSWYQQALGQGPQFIFQYYREEENGRGNFPPRFSGLQFPNYSSELNVNALELDDSALYLCASSLGERVNEKLFFGSGTQLSVL.

J is TRBJ1-4 and V is TRBV6-5; no definite D call. Trimming cost V 4 bases and J 2 bases, with 8 bases left between them. The germline CDR1 and CDR2 sequences are MNHEY and SVGAGI. This CDR3 spans 14 amino acids. The CDR3 coding sequence is TGTGCCAGCAGTTCGACTGTTACTAATGAAAAACTGTTTTTT. Amino acid sequence: CASSSTVTNEKLFF.

This clone was seen once. J is TRBJ2-1 and V is TRBV7-3; D is uncertain. Trimming removed 2 bases from V and 8 bases from J, with 4 bases in between. CDR3 length: 11 amino acids. Germline CDR1 is SGHTA and CDR2 is FQGTGA. CDR3 nucleotide sequence: TGTGCCAGCAGCTTATCTTATGAGCAGTTCTTC. It yields the protein CASSLSYEQFF.

This clone came up once. The chain recombines TRBV5-6 with TRBJ2-7; TRBD2 matches at 7 bases. The germline V gene has CDR1 SGHDT and CDR2 YYEEEE. V was clipped by 2 bases and J by 6 bases; unmatched bases: 5. The CDR3 has 13 residues. The CDR3 DNA sequence: TGTGCCAGCAGCTTTGGGGAGGGTGGCGAGCAGTACGTC. Amino acid sequence: CASSFGEGGEQYV.

This chain connects TRBV6-5 to TRBJ2-3, with D possibly being TRBD1 (7 bases). This CDR3 comprises 16 residues. The germline V gene has CDR1 MNHEY and CDR2 SVGAGI. The germline V and J ends were trimmed by 2 bases and 3 bases, with 15 bases remaining between them. The CDR3: CASSYAGPGGTDTQYF. The CDR3 DNA follows: TGTGCCAGCAGTTACGCGGGGCCAGGGGGGACAGATACGCAGTATTTT.

The chain's CDR3 is CASSSPSRSYEQYF. Here the CDR3 DNA reads TGTGCCAGCAGTTCCCCTTCTCGCTCCTACGAGCAGTACTTC. The J gene is TRBJ2-7, the V gene TRBV27; no clear D gene. Germline CDR1 MNHEY, CDR2 SMNVEV (reference sequence). This CDR3 is 14 amino acids long. The V gene lost 4 bases and the J gene lost 0 bases, with 10 bases spanning the gap.

The chain joins TRBV2 to TRBJ2-5, with 7 bases lining up with TRBD1. The germline CDR1 and CDR2 sequences are SNHLY and FYNNEI. The CDR3 length is 13 residues. After removal of 5 bases from V and 5 bases from J, the junction contained 5 bases not matched to a gene. CDR3 sequence reads: CASSRDSWETQYF. The CDR3 coding sequence is TGTGCCAGCAGTAGGGACAGTTGGGAGACCCAGTACTTC. The variable domain in full, completed from reference TRBV2 and TRBJ2-5, reads EPEVTQTPSHQVTQMGQEVILRCVPISNHLYFYWYRQILGQKVEFLVSFYNNEISEKSEIFDDQFSVERPDGSNFTLKIRSTKLEDSAMYFCASSRDSWETQYFGPGTRLLVL.

The chain joins TRBV6-6 to TRBJ1-1; D is unclear. The CDR3 extends over 15 amino acids. The V and J ends lost 6 bases and 0 bases respectively, with 14 bases between them. From germline, CDR1 is MNHNY and CDR2 SVGAGI (reference sequence). The CDR3 here is CASRERRAMNTEAFF. CDR3 in DNA: TGTGCCAGCAGGGAACGGAGGGCAATGAACACTGAAGCTTTCTTT.

The table lists this clone with a few counts. The rearrangement joins TRBV6-5 to TRBJ1-3; maybe TRBD1 (6 bases). V lost 6 bases and J lost 1, with 10 bases in between. Germline loops: CDR1 MNHEY, CDR2 SVGAGI. This CDR3 region has 14 residues. CDR3: CASRTTGSGNTIYF. The CDR3 region has the DNA TGTGCCAGCAGAACGACAGGATCTGGAAACACCATATATTTT.

CDR3 residues: CASSISGRALSEQFF. CDR3 nucleotides: TGTGCCAGTAGTATCAGTGGGAGGGCTTTAAGTGAGCAGTTCTTC. The chain joins TRBV19 to TRBJ2-1, with TRBD2 matching 7 bases. Losses at the gene ends were 3 bases for V and 9 bases for J; bases not matched to a gene: 11. This CDR3 is built from 15 residues. CDR1 and CDR2 from the germline V gene are LNHDA and SQIVND (reference sequence).

V and J are TRBV4-1 and TRBJ2-7, with 9 bases aligning to TRBD2. The junction had 2 bases not matched to a gene; V was cut back by 0 bases and J by 2 bases. Germline CDR1 is MGHRA and CDR2 is YSYEKL. The CDR3 spans 15 residues. The CDR3: CASSQDPSGAYEQYV. The CDR3 DNA is TGCGCCAGCAGCCAAGATCCTAGCGGGGCCTACGAGCAGTACGTC.

The chain couples TRBV27 to TRBJ1-1; D is possibly TRBD1 (5 bases). This CDR3 is 15 amino acids long. Germline CDR1 is MNHEY and CDR2 is SMNVEV (reference sequence). Trimming shortened V by 4 bases and J by 0 bases, and 12 bases separated the two germline ends. CDR3 region: CASSYLQDLNTEAFF. The CDR3 DNA follows: TGTGCCAGCAGTTACCTACAGGACCTGAACACTGAAGCTTTCTTT.

The J gene is TRBJ2-1, the V gene TRBV4-3; 14 nucleotides align to TRBD2. V lost 3 bases, J lost 4 bases, and 8 bases stayed unmatched. CDR1 and CDR2 (germline): LGHNA, YSLEER. This CDR3 is 18 amino acids long. For the CDR3, the DNA is TGCGCCAGCAGCCATGAGGGACTAGCGGGAGCGGGTTACAATGAGCAGTTCTTC. As protein: CASSHEGLAGAGYNEQFF.

Points on this clone: Other nucleotide sequences in the sample specify the same CDR3. The chain uses TRBV9 and TRBJ1-1; TRBD1 is a possible D gene (6 bases). There are 14 residues in the CDR3. V was clipped by 3 bases and J by 1 base, with 10 bases between them. Germline V CDR1 and CDR2: SGDLS, YYNGEE. The DNA of the CDR3 is TGTGCCAGCAGCGGGGGGCTGGAGAACACTGAAGCTTTCTTT. It codes for CASSGGLENTEAFF.

This chain connects TRBV25-1 to TRBJ2-3, with D possibly being TRBD1 (6 bases). V was cut by 7 bases and J by 1 base, with 9 bases left in between. This CDR3 region has 13 residues. Germline V lookup: CDR1 MGHDK, CDR2 SYGVNS. CDR3 sequence reads: CASKAGGTDTQYF. In nucleotides, the CDR3 is TGTGCCAGCAAGGCAGGGGGCACAGATACGCAGTATTTT.

The rearrangement links TRBV9 to TRBJ1-6; TRBD1 matches 10 bases. This CDR3 contains 16 residues. The germline V gene has CDR1 SGDLS and CDR2 YYNGEE. V gave up 3 bases and J gave up 4 bases; unmatched junction bases: 4. CDR3 nucleotide sequence: TGTGCCAGCAGCGCCCCGGACAGGGGGTATAATTCACCCCTCCACTTT. It codes for CASSAPDRGYNSPLHF.

The J gene is TRBJ2-3, the V gene TRBV2; D possibly corresponds to TRBD2 (5 bases). The CDR3 has 14 amino acids. Germline V gene data show CDR1 as SNHLY and CDR2 as FYNNEI. Trimming cost V 4 bases and J 2 bases, with 10 bases left between them. CDR3 nucleotide sequence: TGTGCCAGCAGTGTAGGGAGATCCACAGATACGCAGTATTTT. Encoded protein: CASSVGRSTDTQYF.

This rearrangement joins TRBV11-1 to TRBJ2-1; 8 bases fit TRBD2. The CDR3 extends over 16 amino acids. CDR1 and CDR2 from the germline V gene are SGHAT and FQDESV (reference sequence). V shed 5 bases and J 1 base; nucleotides not matched to a gene: 7. Here the CDR3 DNA reads TGTGCCAGCAGCGCTTATAGCGGGATATCCTACAATGAGCAGTTCTTC. It translates to CASSAYSGISYNEQFF.

V and J are TRBV5-8 and TRBJ1-6; no definite D call. From germline, CDR1 is SGHTS and CDR2 YDEGEE. V lost 6 bases and J lost 4, with 14 bases in between. There are 15 residues in the CDR3. This CDR3 is CASTVGGSYNSPLHF. The DNA for the CDR3 is TGTGCCAGCACCGTCGGCGGCTCGTATAATTCACCCCTCCACTTT. Together with reference TRBV5-8 and TRBJ1-6, the CDR3 gives the full variable domain: EAGVTQSPTHLIKTRGQQATLRCSPISGHTSVYWYQQALGLGLQFLLWYDEGEERNRGNFPPRFSGRQFPNYSSELNVNALELEDSALYLCASTVGGSYNSPLHFGNGTRLTVT.